This passage covers 17 T cell receptor beta chains from one sample sequenced in a study of blood T cell repertoires in COVID-19. Repertoires were generated with immunoSEQ multiplex PCR, while TCRdb's copy carries only in-frame clones and drops some. The sample consists of 250,000 or so clones, roughly 88% of them appearing once. Sequencing was performed on peripheral blood. Source of these receptors: a woman aged 25 to 39 with active or convalescent COVID-19.

The chain recombines TRBV19 with TRBJ2-7, with 11 bases that match TRBD1. This CDR3 has 16 amino acids. The V gene's germline CDR1 is LNHDA and CDR2 SQIVND (reference sequence). The junction had 6 bases not matched to a gene; V was cut back by 4 bases and J by 1 base. The CDR3 spells CASSNAGTGGSYEQYF. The CDR3 coding sequence is TGTGCCAGTAGTAACGCCGGGACAGGGGGATCCTACGAGCAGTACTTC.

V and J are TRBV4-2 and TRBJ2-3, with 13 bases matching TRBD2. Trimming took 5 bases from V and 2 from J; bases not matched to a gene: 7. Germline-derived CDR1 and CDR2 are LGHNA and YNFKEQ. The CDR3 is made up of 17 amino acids. The CDR3 spells CASSSTTSGGFTDTQYF. DNA for the CDR3: TGTGCCAGCAGCTCAACGACTAGCGGGGGGTTCACAGATACGCAGTATTTT.

This clone was seen once. The V and J genes are TRBV29-1 and TRBJ2-1; 10 nucleotides align to TRBD2. The germline V gene encodes CDR1 SQVTM and CDR2 ANQGSEA. J lost 8 bases, V lost 2 bases, and 3 bases had no gene match. This CDR3 region has 13 residues. The CDR3 protein is CSVEPGTSDEQFF. The CDR3 bases are TGCAGCGTTGAACCGGGGACTAGCGATGAGCAGTTCTTC.

The V and J genes are TRBV7-2 and TRBJ2-1; D perhaps matches TRBD1 (6 bases). Trimming took off 1 base at V and 9 bases at J, with 10 bases between the two ends. Germline CDR1 and CDR2: SGHTA and FQGNSA. The length of the CDR3 is 13 residues. The CDR3 bases are TGTGCCAGCAGCTTAGGCAGGGGCCCTGAGCAGTTCTTC. Amino acids: CASSLGRGPEQFF.

The gene calls are TRBV4-1 and TRBJ1-5; D gene uncertain. This CDR3 comprises 15 residues. Germline-derived CDR1 and CDR2 are MGHRA and YSYEKL. Deletions cut 0 bases from V and 4 bases from J, with 10 bases between. CDR3 amino acids: CASSQEGSRNQPQHF. CDR3 nucleotides: TGCGCCAGCAGCCAAGAGGGGAGTAGGAATCAGCCCCAGCATTTT.

V usage is TRBV6-5 and J usage is TRBJ1-6; no firm D call. This CDR3 has 15 residues. The V gene's germline CDR1 is MNHEY and CDR2 SVGAGI. V gave up 6 bases and J gave up 0 bases, with 9 bases separating them. CDR3 protein: CASSPKRSYNSPLHF. The CDR3 coding sequence is TGTGCCAGCAGCCCCAAGCGCTCCTATAATTCACCCCTCCACTTT.

The rearrangement uses TRBV27 and TRBJ1-2; TRBD1 matches at 10 bases. Germline CDR1 MNHEY, CDR2 SMNVEV (reference sequence). V was pared by 6 bases and J by 3 bases, with 7 bases of the junction left unmatched. This CDR3 has 15 residues. The CDR3 coding sequence is TGTGCCAGCAGGGGGATCGGGACAGGGGACTATGGCTACACCTTC. Translating gives CASRGIGTGDYGYTF.

The chain links TRBV10-3 to TRBJ1-5, with TRBD1 identical over 7 bases. The V gene's germline CDR1 is ENHRY and CDR2 SYGVKD. The J segment lost 4 bases and the V segment lost 10 bases, leaving 7 bases of the junction unmatched. The CDR3 spans 13 residues. The CDR3 DNA reads TGTGCCACCGGACAGGCGGATAATCAGCCCCAGCATTTT. Amino acid sequence: CATGQADNQPQHF.

In DNA, the CDR3 is TGTGCCAGCAGCCGGTACCTGGGAGCTGAAGCTTTCTTT. It yields the protein CASSRYLGAEAFF. The chain employs TRBV12-3 or TRBV12-4 and TRBJ1-1; no clear D. This CDR3 contains 13 residues. V dropped 6 bases and J dropped 6 bases, with 14 bases sitting between them.

Worth noting for this clone: One end of the junction fails to match germline, which may point to a read error. This chain connects TRBV19 to TRBJ1-1; D not resolved. The germline CDR1 and CDR2 sequences are LNHDA and SQIVND (reference sequence). This CDR3 region has 13 residues. CDR3 region: CASSATANAEAFF. DNA for the CDR3: TGTGCCAGTAGTGCGACTGCGAACGCTGAAGCTTTCTTT.

The chain uses TRBV4-3 and TRBJ1-1; D is perhaps TRBD1 (5 bases). The CDR3 runs to 14 residues. CDR1 and CDR2 from the germline V gene are LGHNA and YSLEER. V was pared by 0 bases and J by 3 bases, with 8 bases between. In DNA, the CDR3 is TGCGCCAGCAGCCAAGATTGGGGGGACACTGAAGCTTTCTTT. It translates to CASSQDWGDTEAFF.

V usage is TRBV5-6 and J usage is TRBJ2-7; 12 nucleotides align to TRBD1. The CDR3 has 14 residues. The V and J ends lost 4 bases and 7 bases, in that order; junction bases with no gene match: 6. The germline gives CDR1 SGHDT, CDR2 YYEEEE. CDR3 DNA: TGTGCCAGCAGCCTGGGACAGGGGGCGAGGGAGCAGTACTTC. Protein: CASSLGQGAREQYF. The whole variable domain, filled in from reference TRBV5-6 and TRBJ2-7, reads DAGVTQSPTHLIKTRGQQVTLRCSPKSGHDTVSWYQQALGQGPQFIFQYYEEEERQRGNFPDRFSGHQFPNYSSELNVNALLLGDSALYLCASSLGQGAREQYFGPGTRLTVT.

This chain links TRBV6-5 with TRBJ2-7, with 9 bases identical to TRBD1. This CDR3 is built from 14 residues. The trim removed 6 bases at V and 5 bases at J, leaving 8 bases unmatched. The germline CDR1 and CDR2 sequences are MNHEY and SVGAGI. This chain's CDR3 is CASRSGTGYNEQYF. The CDR3 DNA follows: TGTGCCAGCAGATCCGGGACAGGGTATAACGAGCAGTACTTC.

This chain links TRBV19 with TRBJ1-2, with 9 nucleotides matching TRBD1. With 6 bases clipped from V and 3 bases from J, the junction kept 17 bases outside the gene matches. The CDR3 sequence is 18 residues long. Germline CDR1 and CDR2: LNHDA and SQIVND (reference sequence). DNA of the CDR3: TGTGCCAGTAGCCGAGCAGGACAGGGGTTTGGTGGGGACTATGGCTACACCTTC. It encodes CASSRAGQGFGGDYGYTF.

This sequence joins TRBV4-1 and TRBJ2-7; D possibly corresponds to TRBD2 (6 bases). The CDR3 has 17 residues. Germline V gene sequence: CDR1 MGHRA, CDR2 YSYEKL. V lost 0 bases to trimming and J lost 5 bases, with 20 bases between them. The CDR3 spells CASSQERQRGKRDEQYF. CDR3 bases: TGCGCCAGCAGCCAAGAGAGACAACGGGGGAAAAGGGACGAGCAGTACTTC.

This clone was seen only once. The chain joins TRBV6-1 to TRBJ1-2; D gene unclear. Per germline, CDR1 MNHNS and CDR2 SASEGT. This CDR3 region has 14 residues. Trimming pared 6 bases from V and 6 bases from J, leaving 17 bases between. Here the CDR3 reads CASRPGRDVDGYTF. CDR3 DNA: TGTGCCAGCAGACCCGGGAGAGACGTGGATGGCTACACCTTC.

The rearrangement links TRBV5-4 to TRBJ2-1, with 9 bases identical to TRBD1. The V segment lost 5 bases and the J segment 7 bases; nucleotides outside the gene matches: 10. Germline-derived CDR1 and CDR2 are SGHNT and YYREEE (reference sequence). The CDR3 loop spans 15 amino acids. This CDR3 reads CASSDPGQGSNEQFF. Written as DNA, the CDR3 is TGTGCCAGCAGTGATCCGGGACAGGGTTCAAATGAGCAGTTCTTC. The full variable domain, rest sourced from reference TRBV5-4 and TRBJ2-1, is ETGVTQSPTHLIKTRGQQVTLRCSSQSGHNTVSWYQQALGQGPQFIFQYYREEENGRGNFPPRFSGLQFPNYSSELNVNALELDDSALYLCASSDPGQGSNEQFFGPGTRLTVL.